This T cell receptor beta chain was recovered during a study of T cell repertoires in cytomegalovirus infection. Study details: Used in the study were CMV epitopes, some recently identified and HLA-C-restricted, others well-studied and HLA-B-restricted. Matching HLA type, along with CMV infection, was indicated by public TCR beta signatures. Study results and limitations: In two of eight donors, the top clonotype was HLA-C-restricted CMV-specific.

V was clipped by 5 bases and J by 3 bases, with 17 bases between them. CDR3 length: 16 residues. Germline-derived CDR1 and CDR2 are SGHTA and FQGNSA. TCRdb fed the reads into MiXCR, producing one record per CDR3 protein. The sample has about 47,000 distinct CDR3 sequences, around 21% seen once. In this sample, this clonotype turned up many times. Its antigen is undetermined. The source is a human donor in good health (CMV status not recorded). Some clones in this sample may be carry-over from other donors' samples. The rearrangement links TRBV7-2 to TRBJ2-1; D unresolved. Sequencing was performed on CD8+ T cells from cultured PBMCs, taken from culture after CMV antigen stimulation. In DNA form, the CDR3 reads TGTGCCAGCAGCCCCGACGGAGTTCCCGGCTACAATGAGCAGTTCTTC. It codes for CASSPDGVPGYNEQFF.